This TCR beta chain emerged from a study of OX40 agonist ivuxolimab in advanced cancers. The study in broad terms: Ivuxolimab was an agonistic, fully human IgG2 monoclonal antibody directed against OX40 (CD134), a costimulatory receptor. Intravenous ivuxolimab was administered to patients every 2 weeks at six dose levels: 0.01, 0.1, 0.3, 1.5, 3 and 10 mg/kg. Among the approximately 50 dose-escalation patients, around 19 had hepatocellular carcinoma, about 15 melanoma, 9 renal cell carcinoma and 9 head and neck cancer. In the dose-escalation cohort, over 65% of patients were male, and the mean age was approximately 60 years, with a range of about 23 to 90. Prior anti-PD-1, anti-PD-L1 or anti-CTLA-4 therapy was permitted, and approximately 40% of dose-escalation patients had received checkpoint inhibitors. Partial responses occurred in three dose-escalation patients, of whom one had hepatocellular carcinoma and two had cutaneous melanoma. The point of sequencing TCRbeta in the periphery was to test whether ivuxolimab changed TCR sequence diversity and drove clonal T-cell expansion. The paper describes the monotherapy dose-escalation part (N = 52 patients) of the phase I trial of ivuxolimab. Broad study findings and their caveats: Antigen specificity was not determined for the clonally expanded peripheral T cells. Low levels of normalized T-cell clonal expansion were also seen in some patients who did not respond. In the 0.1-3.0 mg/kg groups, partial responders were among the patients with the lowest normalized peripheral clonal expansion, particularly in CD8+ T cells. After ivuxolimab, CD8+ T cells had more expanded clones than CD4+ T cells on average. At doses from 0.1 to 3.0 mg/kg, clonal expansion was seen in both CD4+ and CD8+ blood T cells between baseline and week 6.

Genomic DNA was isolated from the sorted cells so that the TCRbeta CDR3 region could be sequenced. The immunoSEQ Assay was used to sequence the TCRbeta CDR3 regions. This immuneACCESS table, as held by TCRdb, lists in-frame sequences with V and J called but not all clones. Of the missing ones, under half trace to an unresolved V gene in checked studies; the others have no known cause. For this sample the table gives approximately 63,000 clones, of which less than 85% were detected only once. Of the sample, roughly 11% falls within the top ten clones. As regards this clone: Its antigen remains undetermined. Qualities for individual bases were not recorded, and no much larger clone is one base off.

Patients with autoimmune disease history or receiving systemic immunosuppression were excluded from the trial. Peripheral blood for TCR sequencing was collected from all dose cohorts at baseline, on cycle 4 day 1, and on cycle 7 day 1. The samples were taken from a phase I, first-in-human, multicenter, open-label dose-escalation trial of ivuxolimab. Adults with locally advanced or metastatic melanoma, renal cell, hepatocellular, or head and neck squamous cell carcinoma were enrolled in the trial. CD4+ and CD8+ T cells were sorted separately from peripheral blood before TCR sequencing. The specimen was CD4+ or CD8+ T cells sorted from blood, collected in a trial of the OX40 agonist ivuxolimab. This TCR was sampled from an adult with an advanced solid tumor such as melanoma, head and neck, liver or kidney cancer.

This receptor has the CDR3 CATSRGPGQNTEAFF. The DNA sequence reads TGTGCCACCAGCAGAGGTCCGGGACAGAACACTGAAGCTTTCTTT. The rearranged chain carries TRBV15 and TRBJ1-1; a tentative D match to TRBD1 spans 6 bases. Sequences LNHNV (CDR1) and YYDKDF (CDR2) are obtained from the germline V gene (reference sequence). The CDR3 runs 15 amino acids, cysteine and phenylalanine included. Only the CDR3 portion is preserved as DNA: 45 bases, with reading frame beginning at the first base. Trimming at the junction amounts to 1 base on V and 1 base on J, and the germline ends lie 10 bases apart.